In its sample, the clone carrying this T cell receptor (beta chain) was seen many times. The data were taken from a study of human T cells and chemical hapten exposure. The time point denotes: healthy volunteer bleed at 2 weeks. Total RNA was isolated from unfractionated whole blood. CDR3 length equals 14 residues. Germline CDR1 reads MNHNS; CDR2 reads SASEGT. V lost 10 bases to trimming and J lost 5 bases, with 21 bases between them. One entry per CDR3 protein results from TCRdb running MiXCR on the RACE reads. Among about 46,000 distinct CDR3 sequences, 3.5% to 4.5% were seen once, and the ten largest hold about 1.6%.

The TCR was taken from a female donor in good health. Some clones in this sample may be carry-over from other donors' samples. Sequencing was carried out using whole blood. The V call is TRBV6-1, the J call TRBJ2-7; the D gene could be TRBD1 or TRBD2 (5 bases each). The CDR3 loop is CATENSAGTDEQYF. The CDR3 region has the DNA TGTGCCACCGAAAATTCGGCAGGGACGGACGAGCAGTACTTC.